The clone carrying this T cell receptor beta chain is identified as medium-sized from frequency. Libraries were UMI-labeled 5' RACE TRB cDNA. With the 5' RACE reads reprocessed, TCRdb shows one record per CDR3 protein and no DNA. The repertoire shows roughly 3,900 distinct CDR3 sequences; the top ten hold 2%. This specimen comes from a study of CXCR3-negative and CXCR3-positive naive CD8 T cells. Germline V gene sequence: CDR1 LGHNA, CDR2 YSLEER. The CDR3 contains 16 residues. Sorting yielded triplicates of approximately 300,000 cells for each CD8+ T cell subset. This clonotype was sampled from a human donor in good health. Some clones in this sample may be carry-over from other donors' samples. This sequence joins TRBV4-3 and TRBJ2-1; TCRdb designates TRBD2, a call that cannot be tested without DNA. The sequencing input was naive CXCR3- CD8+ T cells from blood. Subset given: CD45RO-CCR7+CD27+CD95- naive CD8+ T cells lacking CXCR3 (TNR3-). This CDR3 is CASSQEISGALGEQFF.